Sequencing of this T cell receptor beta chain was carried out in a study of glioma-infiltrating T cells. Study outcomes and limitations: Above-expected tissue-blood divergence occurred in all gliomas, most in low-grade ones. CDR3 overlap between tissue and blood was very small.

Regarding this clonotype: The antigen is not known. At one end the junction does not follow the germline gene, possibly because of a read error.

The CDR3 is made up of 15 amino acids. Germline V gene data show CDR1 as SGHTA and CDR2 as FQGNSA. TCR alpha and beta CDR3 regions were amplified from RNA using iRepertoire nested multiplex PCR. For one-step reverse transcription and amplification, about 90-400 ng of tissue mRNA or PBMC total RNA was used. Via MiXCR, TCRdb re-called the multiplex PCR reads, giving one row per CDR3 protein. The sample has over 140,000 distinct CDR3 sequences, approximately 40% seen once; the top ten hold roughly a fifth. This receptor was obtained from a human donor with low-grade glioma or glioblastoma, undergoing nonglioma brain surgery, or in good health (not recorded which). This chain uses TRBV7-2 with TRBJ2-1; 7 nucleotides line up with TRBD2. The sequencing input was glioma tissue, nonneoplastic brain tissue, or PBMCs (not recorded which). CDR3 residues: CASSLAVVLYNEQFF. The CDR3, as DNA: TGTGCCAGCAGCCTAGCGGTGGTCCTTTACAATGAGCAGTTCTTC. Full variable domain (missing parts from reference TRBV7-2 and TRBJ2-1): GAGVSQSPSNKVTEKGKDVELRCDPISGHTALYWYRQSLGQGLEFLIYFQGNSAPDKSGLPSDRFSAERTGGSVSTLTIQRTQQEDSAVYLCASSLAVVLYNEQFFGPGTRLTVL.